The rows below give T cell receptor beta chains drawn from one sample of a study of T cells in Graves' hyperthyroidism and ophthalmopathy. TCRdb called the multiplex PCR reads again in MiXCR, with one record for every CDR3 protein. The sample carries some 460,000 distinct CDR3 sequences, 15% to 17% recorded once. Sample: blood. Receptor source: a woman aged 18-29 years with Graves' hyperthyroidism. The conserved cysteine and the conserved F or W are not part of the CDR3 here. Fields, in order: J gene, V gene, CDR3 protein.

TRBJ1-5,TRBV28,ASSSSTNQPQH
TRBJ2-7,TRBV18,ASSPPTGGASYEQY
TRBJ2-3,TRBV9,ASSAQKGASTDTQY
TRBJ1-2,TRBV12-3/TRBV12-4,ASSTPPRQGHDGYT
TRBJ2-5,TRBV15,ATSLGLAGFQETQY
TRBJ1-5,TRBV4-1,ASSQDWDLPQH
TRBJ2-2,TRBV10-3,AISFEGDTGELF
TRBJ2-7,TRBV6-1,ASSPGPTGYEQY
TRBJ2-7,TRBV28,ASSSASGNIYEQY
TRBJ1-4,TRBV10-3,ADHRATNEKLF
TRBJ1-5,TRBV30,AWSVGGRYRQPQH
TRBJ2-1,TRBV30,AWSGNGGGNEQF
TRBJ2-1,TRBV4-1,ASSQLARTF
TRBJ2-5,TRBV7-9,ASSRPEGGETQY
TRBJ2-3,TRBV4-2,ASSRLAGGDTQY
TRBJ1-5,TRBV2,ASSKGRDQPQH
TRBJ2-7,TRBV12-3/TRBV12-4,ASSLGLGAPYEQY
TRBJ2-3,TRBV7-8,ASSLGFIRGSSTDTQY